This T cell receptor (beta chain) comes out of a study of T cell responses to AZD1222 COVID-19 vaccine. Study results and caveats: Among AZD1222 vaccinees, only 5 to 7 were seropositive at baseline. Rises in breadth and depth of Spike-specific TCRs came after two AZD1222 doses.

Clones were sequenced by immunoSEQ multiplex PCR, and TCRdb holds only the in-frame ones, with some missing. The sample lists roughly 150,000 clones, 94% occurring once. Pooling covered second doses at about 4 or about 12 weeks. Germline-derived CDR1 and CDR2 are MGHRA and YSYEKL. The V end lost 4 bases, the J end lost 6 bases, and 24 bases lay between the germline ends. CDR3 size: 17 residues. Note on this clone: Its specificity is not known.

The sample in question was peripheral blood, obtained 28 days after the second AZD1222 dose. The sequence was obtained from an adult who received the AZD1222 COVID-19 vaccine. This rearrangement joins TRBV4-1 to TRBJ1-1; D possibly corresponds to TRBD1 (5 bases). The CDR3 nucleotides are TGCGCCAGCAGCCCCCTAACGAATAGGGGTTCCAGCGCTGAAGCTTTCTTT. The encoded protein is CASSPLTNRGSSAEAFF.